In its sample, the clone carrying this TCR beta chain was seen once. Its target is not known. Assay used: immunoSEQ multiplex PCR; TCRdb lists only in-frame clones, some missing. The sample holds approximately 99,000 clones; under 97% are singletons and the top ten take 0.67%. This record belongs to a study of cytomegalovirus exposure and HLA in healthy donors. Across the whole study: The same platform as the roughly 630 first-cohort repertoires was used for the 120 validation repertoires, a later analysis reported. Broader study findings: There were fewer than 200 TCR beta chains listed as cytomegalovirus-associated. In a later analysis, first-cohort TCR clusters were found to tend to co-occur in the 120 validation repertoires.

Per germline, CDR1 SNHLY and CDR2 FYNNEI. The CDR3 length is 15 residues. Germline trimming cut 6 bases from V and 8 bases from J; bases unmatched to any gene: 13. The clonotype originates from a woman under 30 in good health and CMV-seronegative. The chain couples TRBV2 to TRBJ1-2, with TRBD1 identical over 9 bases. The sequenced sample was PBMCs. Here the CDR3 DNA reads TGTGCCAGCAGGATTCTTACAGGGGGCCCGGGGGGCTACACCTTC. Encoded protein: CASRILTGGPGGYTF.